These 16 T cell receptor beta chains were sequenced from one sample in a study of T cells in Graves' hyperthyroidism and ophthalmopathy (dated by TCRdb to the late 2010s). Library creation used multiplex PCR. TCRdb names Illumina HiSeq 2000 as the instrument used. The TCR beta CDR3 regions were amplified from RNA transcripts. The first round of RT-PCR for the TCR CDR3 was performed with the HTBI primer set and the Qiagen OneStep RT-PCR kit. Using fastp at Q25 and MiXCR, TCRdb reprocessed the public reads and kept productive beta chains. Duplicate CDR3 protein sequences are folded into a single record with the most common DNA and genes. The sample yields fewer than 900,000 distinct CDR3 sequences; about 19% were counted once. The ten largest clones capture 16% of the sample. Sequencing input: blood. These receptors were collected from a woman in her fifties or sixties with Graves' hyperthyroidism that later progressed to Graves' ophthalmopathy.

This clonotype was observed a handful of times. The CDR3 region is CSASDQGLATNEKLFF. CDR3 nucleotide sequence: TGCAGTGCTAGTGATCAGGGACTTGCAACTAATGAAAAACTGTTTTTT. The chain carries TRBV20-1 and TRBJ1-4; TRBD1 is a possible D gene (5 bases). Germline V CDR1 and CDR2: DFQATT, SNEGSKA (reference sequence). Trimming removed 3 bases from V and 0 bases from J, with 14 bases in between. This CDR3 comprises 16 residues.

The chain combines TRBV6-6 with TRBJ1-1; D is perhaps TRBD1 (6 bases). Per germline, CDR1 MNHNY and CDR2 SVGAGI (reference sequence). There are 15 residues in the CDR3. V lost 0 bases and J 3 bases, leaving 11 bases between the germline ends. CDR3 amino acids: CASSYSTGADTEAFF. In DNA, the CDR3 is TGTGCCAGCAGTTACTCGACGGGGGCCGACACTGAAGCTTTCTTT.

The CDR3 nucleotides read TGTGCCAGCAAGATGGGGGGTACGCAGTATTTT. Translation: CASKMGGTQYF. The V call is TRBV6-2 or TRBV6-3, the J call TRBJ2-3; D is possibly TRBD2 (6 bases). V shed 7 bases and J shed 8 bases, with 10 bases lying between them. The CDR3 sequence is 11 residues long. The germline gives CDR1 MNHEY, CDR2 SVGEGT.

This clonotype was seen many times. The CDR3 loop is CASSPSSGGAHEQFF. The CDR3 nucleotides are TGTGCCAGCAGCCCTTCTAGCGGGGGGGCTCATGAGCAGTTCTTC. The V call is TRBV12-3 or TRBV12-4, the J call TRBJ2-1; 12 bases align to TRBD2. Losses at the gene ends were 6 bases for V and 8 bases for J; bases not matched to a gene: 8. The CDR3 is 15 amino acids.

The CDR3 DNA reads as TGTGCCAGCAGTTACCATGGGGATAGCAATCAGCCCCAGCATTTT. Translated: CASSYHGDSNQPQHF. The chain uses TRBV6-2 or TRBV6-3 and TRBJ1-5; D is undetermined. The CDR3 loop spans 15 amino acids. V was clipped by 2 bases and J by 0 bases, with 8 bases between them. Germline V gives CDR1 MNHEY, CDR2 SVGEGT.

This clonotype was recorded at least ten times. The gene calls are TRBV18 and TRBJ2-7; unclear D gene. The length of the CDR3 is 11 residues. CDR1 is KGHSH and CDR2 is LQKENI in the germline V gene. Trimming removed 6 bases from V and 5 bases from J, with 8 bases in between. The CDR3 nucleotides are TGTGCCAGCTCCAGATCCGACGAGCAGTACTTC. Its translation is CASSRSDEQYF.

This clonotype was observed many times. V is TRBV12-3 or TRBV12-4 and J is TRBJ1-6; D is unresolved. V lost 8 bases and J lost 10, with 21 bases in between. The CDR3 totals 15 residues. CDR3 in amino acids: CASGEQGLRWSPLHF. In DNA form, the CDR3 reads TGTGCCAGCGGTGAACAAGGACTCAGGTGGTCACCCCTCCACTTT.

The chain links TRBV4-1 to TRBJ2-1; no clear D gene. CDR1 and CDR2 (germline): MGHRA, YSYEKL. V lost 1 base to trimming and J lost 3 bases, with 13 bases between them. The CDR3 consists of 16 residues. The CDR3 DNA reads TGCGCCAGCAGCCAAGCCGAAACCGGGTTCTACAATGAGCAGTTCTTC. It translates to CASSQAETGFYNEQFF.

V gene TRBV6-1 combines with J gene TRBJ2-3; D is perhaps TRBD1 (5 bases). TRBJ1-5 matches the DNA end more closely, so the J call is doubtful. The germline gives CDR1 MNHNS, CDR2 SASEGT. The CDR3 is made up of 16 amino acids. CDR3 loop: CASSTILARGTDTQHF. In DNA, the CDR3 is TGTGCCAGCAGTACGATACTAGCGCGGGGCACAGATACGCAGCATTTT.

This clonotype occurred many times. The CDR3, as DNA: TGTGCCAGCAACTTGAGTCAGGGGGACAGAGATACGCAGTATTTT. Protein: CASNLSQGDRDTQYF. The chain couples TRBV12-3 or TRBV12-4 to TRBJ2-3, with 7 bases matching TRBD1. This CDR3 spans 15 amino acids. J was trimmed by 5 bases and V by 7 bases; bases with no gene match: 12.

This chain links TRBV27 with TRBJ1-5; a possible D gene is TRBD1 (6 bases). V was cut by 0 bases and J by 5 bases, with 11 bases left in between. Looked up from germline, CDR1 is MNHEY and CDR2 is SMNVEV (reference sequence). The CDR3 sequence is 15 residues long. CDR3 sequence reads: CASSLSTAGDQPQHF. CDR3 in DNA: TGTGCCAGCAGTTTATCGACGGCAGGGGATCAGCCCCAGCATTTT.

This clonotype was counted only a few times. The V and J genes are TRBV11-2 and TRBJ2-6; D may match TRBD1 or TRBD2 (5 bases each). V was pared by 3 bases and J by 0 bases, with 12 bases between. The CDR3 extends over 17 amino acids. The germline V gene encodes CDR1 SGHAT and CDR2 FQNNGV. CDR3 in DNA: TGTGCCAGCAGCTTTGCGCCAGGGAGCTCTGGGGCCAACGTCCTGACTTTC. As protein: CASSFAPGSSGANVLTF.

This chain uses TRBV27 with TRBJ1-5; D remains ambiguous. V was trimmed by 5 bases and J by 0 bases, leaving 5 bases between them. Germline values: CDR1 MNHEY, CDR2 SMNVEV (reference sequence). The CDR3 runs 13 residues. CDR3 coding DNA: TGTGCCAGCAGTCACGATAGCAATCAGCCCCAGCATTTT. This translates into CASSHDSNQPQHF.

CDR3 nucleotides: TGCGCCAGCAGCTTGGATACGGACAGGGGGCAGCCCCAGCATTTT. Translation gives CASSLDTDRGQPQHF. The gene calls are TRBV5-1 and TRBJ1-5; 10 bases line up with TRBD1. The V and J ends lost 0 bases and 7 bases, in that order; junction bases with no gene match: 4. CDR1 is SGHRS, CDR2 YFSETQ, per germline. The CDR3 spans 15 residues.

This clonotype was picked up many times. The V gene is TRBV12-3 or TRBV12-4, the J gene TRBJ2-6; TRBD1 matches 11 bases. V shed 6 bases and J 4 bases; nucleotides not matched to a gene: 5. This CDR3 contains 16 residues. CDR3 loop: CASRWTGGRGANVLTF. The CDR3 bases are TGTGCCAGCAGATGGACAGGGGGCAGGGGGGCCAACGTCCTGACTTTC.

Ten or more counts support this clonotype. V and J are TRBV29-1 and TRBJ1-1; no reliable D call. Between the trimmed V and J ends, which lost 5 bases and 0 bases, there was a span of 7 bases. This CDR3 is 12 amino acids long. Germline CDR1 and CDR2: SQVTM and ANQGSEA. The CDR3 is CSVSALNTEAFF. CDR3 nucleotides: TGCAGCGTTTCAGCCCTGAACACTGAAGCTTTCTTT.